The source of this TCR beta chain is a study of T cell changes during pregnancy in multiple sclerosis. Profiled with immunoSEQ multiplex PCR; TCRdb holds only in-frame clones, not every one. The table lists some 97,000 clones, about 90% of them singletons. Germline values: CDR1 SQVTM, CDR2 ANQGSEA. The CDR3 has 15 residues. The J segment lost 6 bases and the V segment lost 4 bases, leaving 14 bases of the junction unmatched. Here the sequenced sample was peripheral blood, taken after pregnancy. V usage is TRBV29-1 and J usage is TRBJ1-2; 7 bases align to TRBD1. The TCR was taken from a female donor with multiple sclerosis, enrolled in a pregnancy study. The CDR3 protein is CSVGRRQGLLDGYTF. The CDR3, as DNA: TGCAGCGTTGGTAGACGACAGGGCCTTCTGGATGGCTACACCTTC.